This T cell receptor beta chain is drawn from a study of blood T cell repertoires in COVID-19. V dropped 5 bases and J dropped 6; count of bases not matched to a gene: 9. Germline CDR1 and CDR2: MNHNY and SVGAGI (reference sequence). The CDR3 is made up of 15 amino acids. Clones were read by immunoSEQ multiplex PCR, and TCRdb kept only the in-frame ones, dropping some. The sample yields roughly 240,000 clones, 80% to 90% seen once. The receptor was derived from a man in his forties who had recovered from COVID-19. The specimen was peripheral blood. The chain is built from TRBV6-6 and TRBJ1-5, with TRBD1 identical over 8 bases. CDR3 nucleotide sequence: TGTGCCAGCAGTCGCGGACAGGGCGGGGGTCAGCCCCAGCATTTT. Translating it yields CASSRGQGGGQPQHF.